A single T cell receptor (beta chain) is shown here with its context. This sample was included in a study of blood T cell repertoires in COVID-19. Repertoires were generated with immunoSEQ multiplex PCR, while TCRdb's copy carries only in-frame clones and drops some. The sample holds more than 95,000 clones, 90% to 95% seen once. The junction had 2 bases not matched to a gene; V was cut back by 5 bases and J by 8 bases. The CDR3 is 11 residues long. The V gene is TRBV12-3 or TRBV12-4, the J gene TRBJ1-2; 7 bases agree with TRBD1. The sequenced sample consisted of peripheral blood. The receptor's source is a human donor in a cohort sampled during active COVID-19. This chain's CDR3 is CASSHRGGYTF. In DNA, the CDR3 is TGTGCCAGCAGTCACAGGGGCGGCTACACCTTC.